In this sample, the clone carrying this T cell receptor beta chain turned up many times. The data are from a study of early T cells in non-severe SARS-CoV-2 infection. The CDR3 has 13 amino acids. The V end lost 1 base, the J end lost 2 bases, and 6 bases lay between the germline ends. In germline, CDR1 is GTSNPN, CDR2 SVGIG (reference sequence). TCRdb redid the calling of the 5' RACE reads with MiXCR, one entry per CDR3 protein. This table has fewer than 60,000 distinct CDR3 sequences, roughly 12% appearing once. The chain has TRBV30 and TRBJ1-5; possibly TRBD1 for D (6 bases). The receptor comes from an adult who was a healthcare worker with PCR-confirmed SARS-CoV-2 infection or an uninfected control (not recorded which). Sample: whole blood. The CDR3, as DNA: TGTGCCTGGAGTGACAGGGGCAATCAGCCCCAGCATTTT. This gives the protein CAWSDRGNQPQHF.